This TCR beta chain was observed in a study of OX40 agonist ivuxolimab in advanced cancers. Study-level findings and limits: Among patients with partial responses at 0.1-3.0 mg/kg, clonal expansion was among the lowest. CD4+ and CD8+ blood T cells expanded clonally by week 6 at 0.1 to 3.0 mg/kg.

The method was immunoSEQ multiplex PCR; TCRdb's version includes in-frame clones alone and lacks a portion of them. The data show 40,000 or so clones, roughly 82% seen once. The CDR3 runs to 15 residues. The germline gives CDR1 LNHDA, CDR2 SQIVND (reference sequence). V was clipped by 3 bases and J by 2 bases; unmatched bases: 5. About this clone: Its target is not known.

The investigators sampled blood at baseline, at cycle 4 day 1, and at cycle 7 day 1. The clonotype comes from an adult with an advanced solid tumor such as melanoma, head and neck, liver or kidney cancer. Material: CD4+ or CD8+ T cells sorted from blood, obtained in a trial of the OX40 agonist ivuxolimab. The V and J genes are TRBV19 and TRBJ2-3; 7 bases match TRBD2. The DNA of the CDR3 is TGTGCCAGTAGTATGGGAAGCGGGAACACAGATACGCAGTATTTT. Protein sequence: CASSMGSGNTDTQYF.